This is a list of T cell receptor beta chains from one sample in a study of identifying expanded T cells in peripheral blood. Here immunoSEQ multiplex PCR was the method, and the copy in TCRdb shows in-frame clones only, minus some. This repertoire shows around 100,000 clones, around nine tenths found once; its top ten account for around 17%. The source material was blood. Every receptor here comes from a person aged 18-70 years in good health. Each CDR3 is given with its conserved first and last residue. The order of the fields is CDR3 protein, J gene, V gene.

CDR3 protein: CASSFRRTNTEAFF
J gene: TRBJ1-1
V gene: TRBV6-1

CDR3 protein: CASSLQQGRTGELFF
J gene: TRBJ2-2
V gene: TRBV27

CDR3 protein: CASSFSGGRTDTQYF
J gene: TRBJ2-3
V gene: TRBV7-6

CDR3 protein: CASSLGGLLSYNEQFF
J gene: TRBJ2-1
V gene: TRBV5-5

CDR3 protein: CASSLGGTGYTF
J gene: TRBJ1-2
V gene: TRBV7-9

CDR3 protein: CASSLDTANSPLHF
J gene: TRBJ1-6
V gene: TRBV5-1

CDR3 protein: CASSPDEGSGEKLFF
J gene: TRBJ1-4
V gene: TRBV7-2

CDR3 protein: CASSGLTGGYTF
J gene: TRBJ1-2
V gene: TRBV6-5

CDR3 protein: CSARNGDTQYF
J gene: TRBJ2-3
V gene: TRBV20-1

CDR3 protein: CASSLLQGRDEQFF
J gene: TRBJ2-1
V gene: TRBV5-4

CDR3 protein: CAWSAGSNQPQHF
J gene: TRBJ1-5
V gene: TRBV30

CDR3 protein: CASSLTGGSRGYTF
J gene: TRBJ1-2
V gene: TRBV4-2

CDR3 protein: CASSYSLPSEQFF
J gene: TRBJ2-1
V gene: TRBV6-5

CDR3 protein: CASSLVGSQGHYEQYF
J gene: TRBJ2-7
V gene: TRBV7-6

CDR3 protein: CASSPQAGGWNEQFF
J gene: TRBJ2-1
V gene: TRBV7-2

CDR3 protein: CASSQDAGRGKSDTQYF
J gene: TRBJ2-3
V gene: TRBV4-2

CDR3 protein: CASSQSLENSGGYEQYF
J gene: TRBJ2-7
V gene: TRBV4-3

CDR3 protein: CASRKQAANTGELFF
J gene: TRBJ2-2
V gene: TRBV6-4